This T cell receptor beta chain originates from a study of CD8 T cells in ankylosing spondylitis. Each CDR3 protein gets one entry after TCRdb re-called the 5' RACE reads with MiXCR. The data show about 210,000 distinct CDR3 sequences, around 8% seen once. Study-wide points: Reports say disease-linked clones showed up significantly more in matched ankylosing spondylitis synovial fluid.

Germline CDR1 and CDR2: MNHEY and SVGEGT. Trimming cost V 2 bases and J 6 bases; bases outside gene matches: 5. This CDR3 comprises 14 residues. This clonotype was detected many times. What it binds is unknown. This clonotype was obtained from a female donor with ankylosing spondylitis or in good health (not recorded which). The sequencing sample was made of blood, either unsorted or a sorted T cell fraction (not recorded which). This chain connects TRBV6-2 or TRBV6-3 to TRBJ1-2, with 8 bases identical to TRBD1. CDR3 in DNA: TGTGCCAGCAGTTACGCAGGGGGCGAAGATGGCTACACCTTC. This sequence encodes CASSYAGGEDGYTF.